This is a list of T cell receptor beta chains from one sample in a study of T cells in Graves' hyperthyroidism and ophthalmopathy. TCRdb redid the calling of the multiplex PCR reads with MiXCR, one entry per CDR3 protein. The table lists under 750,000 distinct CDR3 sequences, under 20% of them singletons. The sample comprised blood. Every receptor here comes from a woman aged 45 to 65 with Graves' hyperthyroidism that later progressed to Graves' ophthalmopathy. Each CDR3 is given with its conserved first and last residue. The D gene is left open where the match is weak.

D	V	J	CDR3
TRBD1	TRBV29-1	TRBJ2-7	CSAGEGASYEQYF
.	TRBV9	TRBJ2-3	CASSVDGALNTQYF
.	TRBV30	TRBJ2-5	CAWSGGHQETQYF
.	TRBV6-1	TRBJ1-6	CASSEASKRVSPLHF
.	TRBV12-3/TRBV12-4	TRBJ1-2	CASSRQSHGYTF
TRBD1	TRBV15	TRBJ2-7	CATINPGGRNEQYF
.	TRBV6-1	TRBJ2-7	CASSKSSEQYF
.	TRBV4-1	TRBJ2-4	CASSPLGQAKNIQYF
.	TRBV6-1	TRBJ2-2	CASSRTRLANLGTGELFF
.	TRBV4-2	TRBJ1-5	CASSQEIQGNQPQHF
.	TRBV5-6	TRBJ2-1	CASSLIAEQFF
TRBD1	TRBV12-3/TRBV12-4	TRBJ2-7	CASSRTGEAYEQYF
.	TRBV10-3	TRBJ1-5	CAISGNDNQPQHF
.	TRBV6-1	TRBJ1-1	CASSPTLGPGYLNTEAFF
TRBD2	TRBV19	TRBJ2-4	CASSIVVSGGSKNIQYF
TRBD1	TRBV11-2	TRBJ2-7	CASTRRGGGEQYF
TRBD1	TRBV6-1	TRBJ2-1	CASRRRGTGSIEQFF
TRBD1	TRBV7-8	TRBJ1-1	CASRHSGTGVMAEAFF
.	TRBV6-1	TRBJ2-1	CASSEAGFDEQFF
.	TRBV30	TRBJ2-1	CAWSRVGNEQFF
.	TRBV7-9	TRBJ1-1	CASSLGIEYAFF
.	TRBV29-1	TRBJ2-5	CSVEDVAASQETQYF
TRBD1	TRBV29-1	TRBJ1-1	CSDHRGKTEAFF
.	TRBV5-4	TRBJ2-3	CASSFRHGTQYF
.	TRBV7-2	TRBJ2-3	CASTPPRVATDTQYF
TRBD1	TRBV7-9	TRBJ1-2	CASTESRDRKHGYTF
.	TRBV7-3	TRBJ2-5	CASSLDFGQETQYF
.	TRBV9	TRBJ1-4	CASSAGPRSGEKLFF
.	TRBV5-5	TRBJ1-6	CASSLVRFNSPLHF
.	TRBV10-3	TRBJ1-1	CAISEFLNTEAFF
TRBD1	TRBV7-9	TRBJ2-1	CASSRDREENEQFF
.	TRBV11-1	TRBJ2-6	CASSLGVGGANVLTF
TRBD2	TRBV11-3	TRBJ2-1	CASSLGRRGGHNEQFF
TRBD1	TRBV3-1	TRBJ2-3	CASSWDRGSSTDTQYF
.	TRBV4-1	TRBJ2-7	CASSQVLRGNSYEQYF
.	TRBV20-1	TRBJ1-2	CSARETRTPGYTF